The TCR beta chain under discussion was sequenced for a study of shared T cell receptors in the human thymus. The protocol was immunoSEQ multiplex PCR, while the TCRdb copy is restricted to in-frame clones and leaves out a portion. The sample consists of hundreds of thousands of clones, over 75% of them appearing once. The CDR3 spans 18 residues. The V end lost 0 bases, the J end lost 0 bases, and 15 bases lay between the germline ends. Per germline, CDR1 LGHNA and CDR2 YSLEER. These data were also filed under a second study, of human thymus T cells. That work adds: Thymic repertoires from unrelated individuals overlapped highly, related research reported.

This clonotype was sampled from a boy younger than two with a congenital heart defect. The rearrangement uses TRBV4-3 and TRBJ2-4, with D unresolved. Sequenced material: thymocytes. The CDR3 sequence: CASSQEMTENLAKNIQYF. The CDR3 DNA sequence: TGCGCCAGCAGCCAAGAAATGACGGAGAACCTAGCCAAAAACATTCAGTACTTC.